These T cell receptor beta chains were read from a single sample in a study of type 1 regulatory T cells. TCRdb re-analysed the reads in MiXCR, keeping a single row per CDR3 protein. The profile shows 65,000 to 80,000 distinct CDR3 sequences, less than 25% of them singletons. No antigen has been identified for these receptors. Sequencing input: cultured type 1 regulatory T (Tr1) cells, either the whole culture or a sorted fraction (not recorded which). All receptors derive from a human donor in good health. The CDR3 runs from the conserved cysteine through the conserved F or W. Each record gives: CDR3 length, V gene, clone size, D gene, J gene, CDR3 DNA, CDR3 protein. The D gene is left open where the match is weak. Expanded clones get a size class; other rows say once, few or many, or leave the size out.

14	TRBV7-8	-	TRBD2	TRBJ2-7	TGTGCCAGCAGCTCCCCGGGACTAGCGTTCGAGCAGTACTTC	CASSSPGLAFEQYF
17	TRBV6-2/TRBV6-3	many	-	TRBJ1-5	TGTGCCAGCAGTTACCCCGACAAATTCTATAGCAATCAGCCCCAGCATTTT	CASSYPDKFYSNQPQHF
14	TRBV20-1	medium-sized	TRBD2	TRBJ2-1	TGCAGTGCGCGCCGGACTAGCGGAATCAATGAGCAGTTCTTC	CSARRTSGINEQFF
14	TRBV28	many	-	TRBJ2-1	TGTGCCAGCAGCCTTGTCCTGGCAGGCAGTGAGCAGTTCTTC	CASSLVLAGSEQFF
15	TRBV6-5	-	-	TRBJ2-7	TGTGCCAGCAGCCGTACACGACGAGGGAGTCACGAGCAGTACTTC	CASSRTRRGSHEQYF
13	TRBV7-3	-	TRBD2	TRBJ2-3	TGTGCCAGCGCTACTAGCGGCACAGATACGCAGTATTTT	CASATSGTDTQYF
12	TRBV6-6	-	-	TRBJ1-5	TGTGCCAGCACGCGGGGGGATCAGCCCCAGCATTTT	CASTRGDQPQHF
15	TRBV7-2	few	TRBD1	TRBJ1-5	TGTGCCAGCAGCCAAGGGACAGGGGGTTTTCAGCCCCAGCATTTT	CASSQGTGGFQPQHF
14	TRBV12-3/TRBV12-4	few	-	TRBJ2-1	TGTGCCAGCAGTTTTTCGGGTACCTACAATGAGCAGTTCTTC	CASSFSGTYNEQFF
15	TRBV7-2	-	TRBD2	TRBJ2-3	TGTGCCAGCAGCCCGGGACTAGCGCGAGCAGATACGCAGTATTTT	CASSPGLARADTQYF
14	TRBV9	many	-	TRBJ2-3	TGTGCCAGCAGCGTAGGGCCGAGCACAGATACGCAGTATTTT	CASSVGPSTDTQYF
17	TRBV5-4	-	TRBD2	TRBJ2-7	TGTGCCAGCAGCTTGGCCCGGACTAGCGGACCCCTTCGGGAGCAGTACTTC	CASSLARTSGPLREQYF
11	TRBV6-6	-	-	TRBJ1-2	TGTACCAGCACCGGAGACTATGGCTACACCTTC	CTSTGDYGYTF
14	TRBV6-5	few	-	TRBJ2-3	TGTGCCAGCAGCCTATCCCACATGGGGGATACGCAGTATTTT	CASSLSHMGDTQYF
18	TRBV20-1	-	TRBD2	TRBJ2-1	TGCAGTGCTAGGAGTGGTGGACTAGCGGATAGCTCCTACAGTGAGCAGTTCTTC	CSARSGGLADSSYSEQFF
16	TRBV24-1	many	TRBD1	TRBJ1-4	TGTGCCACCAGTGATGGTGGGACAGGGGCCGAAGAAAAACTGTTTTTT	CATSDGGTGAEEKLFF
17	TRBV6-5	many	-	TRBJ2-1	TGTGCCAGCAGTTACTCAGGGGGAGGTGCCTTTAGGAATGAGCAGTTCTTC	CASSYSGGGAFRNEQFF
16	TRBV11-2	few	TRBD2	TRBJ2-2	TGTGCCAGCAGCTTAGTGAGCGGGAGCGGTACCGGGGAGCTGTTTTTT	CASSLVSGSGTGELFF
15	TRBV29-1	-	TRBD2	TRBJ2-7	TGCAGCGTCCCCGTGAGTAGCGGGAGCCGGTACGAGCAGTACTTC	CSVPVSSGSRYEQYF
15	TRBV7-2	few	-	TRBJ2-5	TGTGCCAGCAGCATGGGACCGCTGTACCAAGAGACCCAGTACTTC	CASSMGPLYQETQYF
15	TRBV5-1	-	TRBD1	TRBJ2-3	TGCGCCAGCAGCCTGACAGGGGGGCATACAGATACGCAGTATTTT	CASSLTGGHTDTQYF
11	TRBV30	-	-	TRBJ2-7	TGTGCCTGGACCAGGGGCTACGAGCAGTACTTC	CAWTRGYEQYF
14	TRBV5-6	-	-	TRBJ2-1	TGTGCCAGCAGCTTACGTAGCTCCTACAATGAGCAGTTCTTC	CASSLRSSYNEQFF
16	TRBV7-3	-	TRBD1	TRBJ1-2	TGCGCCAGCAGCCCCAGAGGACAGGGACCAGCGGGTGGCTACACCTTC	CASSPRGQGPAGGYTF
16	TRBV11-1	-	-	TRBJ2-6	TGTGCCAGCAGCTTAGAGTTGGGAGTGGGGGCCAACGTCCTGACTTTC	CASSLELGVGANVLTF
13	TRBV12-3/TRBV12-4	few	-	TRBJ1-1	TGTGCCAGCAGTTCTCAGGGGAGCACTGAAGCTTTCTTT	CASSSQGSTEAFF
14	TRBV24-1	many	-	TRBJ1-5	TGTGCCACCAGTGCAGGGTTTGGCAATCAGCCCCAGCATTTT	CATSAGFGNQPQHF
15	TRBV7-2	few	TRBD2	TRBJ2-1	TGTGCCAGCAGCTTAGAAACAGCGGGAGGATTGTTCCAGTTCTTC	CASSLETAGGLFQFF
13	TRBV20-1	-	-	TRBJ2-3	TGCAGTGCAACTGGGACTCCAGCAGATACGCAGTATTTT	CSATGTPADTQYF
13	TRBV20-1	few	-	TRBJ2-1	TGCAGTGCTCGTATTCAGGTGAATGGTGAGCAGTTCTTC	CSARIQVNGEQFF
15	TRBV6-6	-	-	TRBJ2-1	TGTGCCAGCAGGCCTGGACAGACTACTTACAATGAGCAGTTCTTC	CASRPGQTTYNEQFF
14	TRBV29-1	few	-	TRBJ1-2	TGCAGCGCCGTAGCCGGGGACGGCTACTATGGCTACACCTTC	CSAVAGDGYYGYTF
13	TRBV20-1	-	-	TRBJ2-7	TGCAGTGCTACAGCCCTCAATGGCTACGAGCAGTACTTC	CSATALNGYEQYF
15	TRBV5-1	-	TRBD1	TRBJ2-1	TGCGCCAGCAGCTATCCCGGGACAGTGATGGATGAGCAGTTCTTC	CASSYPGTVMDEQFF
13	TRBV6-2/TRBV6-3	-	-	TRBJ1-5	TGTGCCAGCAGTTTTTATAGCAATCAGCCCCAGCATTTT	CASSFYSNQPQHF
15	TRBV19	-	TRBD2	TRBJ2-1	TGTGCCAGTAGTCCCGAACGCCGGGCTAGCGGGGAGCAGTTCTTC	CASSPERRASGEQFF